What follows are 32 T cell receptor beta chains derived from one specimen sequenced in a study of blood T cells in healthy people across ages. The authors ran a second PCR of about 7 to 12 cycles using a sample-barcoded 5' primer and a J-beta primer mix. TCRdb passed the 5' RACE reads through MiXCR, listing each CDR3 protein once. The sample yields more than 1,000,000 distinct CDR3 sequences, 20% to 25% seen once. The same sample was also studied in work on T cells of mothers and their children.

Specimen: blood. The receptors were gathered from a girl aged 2 to 9 in good health.

There are a few counts of this clonotype. The V call is TRBV5-4, the J call TRBJ1-2; the D gene is possibly TRBD1 (5 bases). Germline assignment: CDR1 SGHNT and CDR2 YYREEE (reference sequence). V was pared by 2 bases and J by 10 bases, with 6 bases between. This CDR3 has 10 residues. This CDR3 is CASSFRDYTF. The DNA for the CDR3 is TGTGCCAGCAGCTTCAGGGACTACACCTTC.

CDR3 residues: CASSQLRTGDQPQHF. In nucleotides, the CDR3 is TGTGCCAGCAGCCAACTTAGGACAGGGGATCAGCCCCAGCATTTT. The V gene is TRBV4-2, the J gene TRBJ1-5, with 9 bases identical to TRBD1. CDR1 is LGHNA, CDR2 YNFKEQ, per germline. The CDR3 loop spans 15 amino acids. Losses at the gene ends were 2 bases for V and 5 bases for J; bases not matched to a gene: 4.

This clonotype was picked up a small number of times. This chain connects TRBV24-1 to TRBJ2-2, with 11 bases aligning to TRBD2. Germline CDR1 is KGHDR and CDR2 is SFDVKD. Trimming cost V 7 bases and J 3 bases; bases outside gene matches: 15. The length of the CDR3 is 19 residues. In DNA form, the CDR3 reads TGTGCCACCAGCCGGAGAGGACTAGCGGGCCCCCGGGACACCGGGGAGCTGTTTTTT. Translating gives CATSRRGLAGPRDTGELFF.

This clonotype occurred a few times. At one end, the junction sequence differs from germline, possibly due to a read error. The chain joins TRBV7-9 to TRBJ2-5; no definite D call. Germline V CDR1 and CDR2: SEHNR, FQNEAQ (reference sequence). The CDR3 is 14 residues long. CDR3 residues: CASSTVSFGETQCF. The CDR3 DNA reads TGTGCCAGCAGCACCGTAAGCTTCGGAGAGACCCAGTGCTTC.

V gene TRBV29-1 combines with J gene TRBJ2-1; the D gene is possibly TRBD1 (5 bases). The CDR3 sequence is 15 residues long. In germline, CDR1 is SQVTM, CDR2 ANQGSEA. V was shortened by 4 bases and J by 0 bases, with 13 bases between the two germline ends. This CDR3 is CSVGRGWSSYNEQFF. The CDR3 DNA sequence: TGCAGCGTTGGTAGGGGCTGGAGCTCCTACAATGAGCAGTTCTTC.

There are a few counts of this clonotype. The J gene is TRBJ2-3, the V gene TRBV12-5; D remains unclear. The length of the CDR3 is 14 residues. Germline V gene data show CDR1 as LGHNT and CDR2 as FRNRAP. Trimming stripped 3 bases from V and 0 bases from J, with 7 bases between. The CDR3 DNA reads as TGTGCTAGTGGTTTCGGTAGGAGCACAGATACGCAGTATTTT. Translation gives CASGFGRSTDTQYF.

Note on this clonotype: One junction end does not reproduce the germline sequence, and a read error may be involved. This chain uses TRBV5-1 with TRBJ1-4; D call uncertain. Germline V gene data show CDR1 as SGHRS and CDR2 as YFSETQ. This CDR3 has 13 amino acids. This CDR3 reads CASSLASGYGISF. Written as DNA, the CDR3 is TGCGCCAGCAGCTTGGCCAGCGGGTACGGCATAAGTTTT.

V and J are TRBV11-2 and TRBJ2-2; no clear D. The CDR3 loop spans 18 amino acids. Germline CDR1 and CDR2: SGHAT and FQNNGV. V shed 1 base and J shed 6 bases, with 21 bases lying between them. CDR3 sequence: CASSLVVGSTLSPGELFF. CDR3 bases: TGTGCCAGCAGCTTAGTGGTTGGTAGCACCCTTTCCCCCGGGGAGCTGTTTTTT.

The table lists this clonotype with a few counts. The chain links TRBV5-1 to TRBJ1-6; no clear D. This CDR3 has 14 amino acids. Germline V gives CDR1 SGHRS, CDR2 YFSETQ. Trimming removed 4 bases at V and 7 bases at J, with 12 bases between. CDR3 sequence (DNA): TGCGCCAGCAGCGGGGAAAGATACAATTCACCCCTCCACTTT. Protein product: CASSGERYNSPLHF.

This clonotype turned up a few times. A read error may account for a junction end that differs from germline. The chain has TRBV12-3 or TRBV12-4 and TRBJ2-3, with 11 nucleotides matching TRBD2. The CDR3 extends over 17 amino acids. For the CDR3, the DNA is TGTGCCACTTCCAGACTAGCGGGGACTTCTAGCACAGGTACGCAGTATTTT. This sequence encodes CATSRLAGTSSTGTQYF.

The J gene is TRBJ2-5, the V gene TRBV6-1, with a weak D call TRBD2 (7 bases). Germline CDR1 and CDR2: MNHNS and SASEGT. The CDR3 length is 15 residues. V lost 10 bases and J 5 bases, leaving 23 bases between the germline ends. This chain's CDR3 is CATYRRGGASETQYF. The CDR3 nucleotides are TGTGCCACATACAGGAGAGGGGGGGCGTCGGAGACCCAGTACTTC.

J is TRBJ2-2 and V is TRBV7-9; D call uncertain. This CDR3 has 13 amino acids. Deletions cut 7 bases from V and 0 bases from J, with 6 bases between. Germline CDR1 is SEHNR and CDR2 is FQNEAQ (reference sequence). This CDR3 is CASMQANTGELFF. CDR3 in DNA: TGTGCCAGCATGCAGGCGAACACCGGGGAGCTGTTTTTT. The whole variable domain, remainder taken from reference TRBV7-9 and TRBJ2-2, is DTGVSQNPRHKITKRGQNVTFRCDPISEHNRLYWYRQTLGQGPEFLTYFQNEAQLEKSRLLSDRFSAERPKGSFSTLEIQRTEQGDSAMYLCASMQANTGELFFGEGSRLTVL.

J is TRBJ2-5 and V is TRBV29-1; the D is unclear. The CDR3 consists of 12 residues. In germline, CDR1 is SQVTM, CDR2 ANQGSEA. Trimming removed 7 bases at V and 5 bases at J, with 14 bases between. CDR3 loop: CSAAGHTETQYF. In DNA, the CDR3 is TGCAGCGCCGCCGGGCACACGGAGACCCAGTACTTC.

The chain links TRBV5-6 to TRBJ1-5; D is undetermined. The CDR3 contains 14 residues. V was cut by 1 base and J by 0 bases, with 5 bases left in between. From germline, CDR1 is SGHDT and CDR2 YYEEEE. CDR3 region: CASSLLNSNQPQHF. For the CDR3, the DNA is TGTGCCAGCAGCTTGCTCAATAGCAATCAGCCCCAGCATTTT.

The genes are TRBV5-6 and TRBJ1-5; the D gene is possibly TRBD1 (5 bases). There are 15 residues in the CDR3. Germline V gives CDR1 SGHDT, CDR2 YYEEEE. With 7 bases removed from V and 11 bases from J, the gap between germline ends came to 25 bases. For the CDR3, the DNA is TGTGCCAGCGGGGGTTCAGTCACTTCTCGTTTGGCCCAGCATTTT. Protein: CASGGSVTSRLAQHF.

CDR3 bases: TGCAGCGTCCAAGGGGGGAAGTATGGCTACACCTTC. This translates into CSVQGGKYGYTF. This rearrangement joins TRBV29-1 to TRBJ1-2, with a possible D match to TRBD1 (6 bases). Trimming took off 6 bases at V and 5 bases at J, with 13 bases between the two ends. The CDR3 runs to 12 residues. Germline CDR1 reads SQVTM; CDR2 reads ANQGSEA. Full variable domain (remainder filled in from reference TRBV29-1 and TRBJ1-2): SAVISQKPSRDICQRGTSLTIQCQVDSQVTMMFWYRQQPGQSLTLIATANQGSEATYESGFVIDKFPISRPNLTFSTLTVSNMSPEDSSIYLCSVQGGKYGYTFGSGTRLTVV.

There are a few counts of this clonotype. The V gene is TRBV29-1, the J gene TRBJ2-7; possibly TRBD1 or TRBD2 for D (5 bases each). V was shortened by 8 bases and J by 3 bases, with 20 bases between the two germline ends. The germline V gene has CDR1 SQVTM and CDR2 ANQGSEA. The CDR3 spans 14 residues. The CDR3 bases are TGCAGCTTCCTACCTGGGGGAACGGACTACGAGCAGTACTTC. The encoded protein is CSFLPGGTDYEQYF.

There are a few counts of this clonotype. The chain carries TRBV6-1 and TRBJ2-5; D possibly corresponds to TRBD1 (5 bases). Germline V lookup: CDR1 MNHNS, CDR2 SASEGT. Trimming left V 4 bases short and J 0 bases short, with 15 bases between. The length of the CDR3 is 16 residues. The CDR3 DNA reads as TGTGCCAGCAGTGCGACAGAGGCTTTTTACCAAGAGACCCAGTACTTC. This translates into CASSATEAFYQETQYF.

This clonotype was recorded a few times. Relative to the germline gene, one junction end is altered; a read error may explain this. The V gene is TRBV5-4, the J gene TRBJ1-4; possibly TRBD1 for D (6 bases). CDR3 size: 15 residues. Germline V gene sequence: CDR1 SGHNT, CDR2 YYREEE (reference sequence). CDR3 coding DNA: TGTGCCAACAGCGGGGGCAGAGAAACTAATGAAAAACTGTTTTTT. Its protein product is CANSGGRETNEKLFF.

The V gene is TRBV7-9, the J gene TRBJ2-7; no reliable D call. The CDR3 has 14 residues. Germline V lookup: CDR1 SEHNR, CDR2 FQNEAQ (reference sequence). Trimming shortened V by 1 base and J by 5 bases, and 12 bases separated the two germline ends. CDR3 sequence reads: CASSLVTARHEQYF. The CDR3 DNA reads as TGTGCCAGCAGCTTAGTGACGGCACGGCACGAGCAGTACTTC.

J is TRBJ2-5 and V is TRBV4-3, with unresolved D. The CDR3 spans 17 residues. Trimming took 4 bases from V and 3 from J, leaving 21 bases between them. From germline, CDR1 is LGHNA and CDR2 YSLEER. The DNA for the CDR3 is TGCGCCAGCAGCCCATCCTTCAGGACGGCAATGGAAGAGACCCAGTACTTC. Its translation is CASSPSFRTAMEETQYF.

This clonotype was counted a few times. The junction departs from germline at one end; a sequencing error may be responsible. The chain links TRBV29-1 to TRBJ2-5; 8 positions match TRBD2. Germline V gene data show CDR1 as SQVTM and CDR2 as ANQGSEA. The CDR3 runs 13 residues. CDR3 residues: CSGEAGEVETQYF. In DNA form, the CDR3 reads TGCAGCGGTGAAGCGGGAGAGGTAGAGACCCAGTACTTC.

This clonotype was detected a few times. The gene calls are TRBV5-1 and TRBJ1-2; D is unclear. The CDR3 length is 13 residues. Germline values: CDR1 SGHRS, CDR2 YFSETQ. Trimming left V 0 bases short and J 6 bases short, with 9 bases between. Written as DNA, the CDR3 is TGCGCCAGCAGCTTGGTGGCAGCCGATGGCTACACCTTC. Protein product: CASSLVAADGYTF.

The V call is TRBV6-1, the J call TRBJ2-7; D perhaps matches TRBD1 (6 bases). Germline CDR1 MNHNS, CDR2 SASEGT. The V and J ends lost 6 bases and 0 bases respectively, with 9 bases between them. The CDR3 totals 13 residues. In nucleotides, the CDR3 is TGTGCCAGCAGACGGACAGCCTCCTACGAGCAGTACTTC. Its protein product is CASRRTASYEQYF.

The chain couples TRBV7-3 to TRBJ2-1; D gene ambiguous. The V end was cut by 1 base, the J end by 8 bases, with 9 bases between. The CDR3 has 13 residues. Germline V gene lookup returns CDR1 SGHTA and CDR2 FQGTGA. The CDR3 loop is CASSLNSGDEQFF. In DNA form, the CDR3 reads TGTGCCAGCAGCTTAAATTCTGGGGATGAGCAGTTCTTC.

V and J are TRBV7-2 and TRBJ2-7; either TRBD1 or TRBD2 may fit D (6 bases each). The CDR3 runs to 14 residues. The V gene's germline CDR1 is SGHTA and CDR2 FQGNSA. V gave up 6 bases and J gave up 7 bases, with 19 bases separating them. CDR3 loop: CASSPTGPGGEQYF. CDR3 coding DNA: TGTGCCAGCAGTCCGACAGGTCCTGGGGGGGAGCAGTACTTC.

This sequence joins TRBV7-8 and TRBJ2-3; 7 bases are shared with TRBD2. The V segment lost 5 bases and the J segment 14 bases; nucleotides outside the gene matches: 10. CDR3 length: 12 amino acids. Per the germline V gene, CDR1 is SGHVS and CDR2 is FQNEAQ. CDR3 sequence reads: CASSAFGAGWYF. In nucleotides, the CDR3 is TGTGCCAGCAGCGCCTTTGGAGCGGGGTGGTATTTT.

The chain uses TRBV20-1 and TRBJ2-5, with TRBD2 identical over 8 bases. The assigned J gene may be wrong: the sequence end matches TRBJ2-7 better. CDR3 length: 17 residues. Looked up from germline, CDR1 is DFQATT and CDR2 is SNEGSKA (reference sequence). The CDR3 loop is CSARDHGITSGSYEQYF. CDR3 sequence (DNA): TGCAGTGCTAGAGATCATGGGATAACTAGCGGCTCCTACGAGCAGTACTTC.

The CDR3 spells CASSSRGLAGYPEYQETQYF. The DNA for the CDR3 is TGTGCCAGCAGCTCCCGGGGCCTAGCGGGATACCCAGAGTACCAAGAGACCCAGTACTTC. The J gene is TRBJ2-5, the V gene TRBV7-3; 9 bases fit TRBD2. Trimming took 4 bases from V and 0 from J; bases not matched to a gene: 18. The germline CDR1 and CDR2 sequences are SGHTA and FQGTGA. The CDR3 consists of 20 residues.

This clonotype was found a few times. V and J are TRBV10-3 and TRBJ1-4; no reliable D call. This CDR3 spans 13 amino acids. Deletions cut 0 bases from V and 3 bases from J, with 2 bases between. Germline lookup yields CDR1 ENHRY and CDR2 SYGVKD. In DNA form, the CDR3 reads TGTGCCATCAGTGAGTCTGCTAATGAAAAACTGTTTTTT. This gives the protein CAISESANEKLFF.

This clonotype has only a few counts. The chain links TRBV28 to TRBJ2-4, with D unresolved. Germline assignment: CDR1 MDHEN and CDR2 SYDVKM. Trimming left V 4 bases short and J 8 bases short, with 15 bases between. This CDR3 is 14 amino acids long. CDR3 loop: CASSSLQQNDIQYF. CDR3 nucleotides: TGTGCCAGCAGTTCGCTCCAACAGAACGACATTCAGTACTTC.

This clonotype appeared a few times. The gene calls are TRBV6-1 and TRBJ2-1, with D tentatively TRBD1 (6 bases). The DNA end favors TRBJ2-7, so the J call may be wrong. Germline values: CDR1 MNHNS, CDR2 SASEGT. The CDR3 is made up of 15 amino acids. The CDR3 loop is CASSEADGTTYEQYF. In nucleotides, the CDR3 is TGTGCCAGCAGTGAAGCGGACGGGACAACCTACGAGCAGTACTTC.